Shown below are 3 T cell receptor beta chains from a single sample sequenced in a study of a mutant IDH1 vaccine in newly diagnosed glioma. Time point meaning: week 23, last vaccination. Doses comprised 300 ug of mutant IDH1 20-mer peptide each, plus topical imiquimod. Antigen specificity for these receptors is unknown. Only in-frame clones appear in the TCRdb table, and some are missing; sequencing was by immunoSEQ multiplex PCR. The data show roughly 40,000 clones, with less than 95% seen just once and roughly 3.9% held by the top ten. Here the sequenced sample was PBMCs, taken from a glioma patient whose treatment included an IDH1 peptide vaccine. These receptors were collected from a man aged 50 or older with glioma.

The CDR3 sequence: CASSLAGAREKLFF. The CDR3 region has the DNA TGCGCCAGCAGCTTGGCGGGGGCGCGGGAAAAACTGTTTTTT. V usage is TRBV5-1 and J usage is TRBJ1-4, with a possible D match to TRBD1 (6 bases). This CDR3 region has 14 residues. The germline V gene has CDR1 SGHRS and CDR2 YFSETQ. V was pared by 0 bases and J by 8 bases, with 11 bases between.

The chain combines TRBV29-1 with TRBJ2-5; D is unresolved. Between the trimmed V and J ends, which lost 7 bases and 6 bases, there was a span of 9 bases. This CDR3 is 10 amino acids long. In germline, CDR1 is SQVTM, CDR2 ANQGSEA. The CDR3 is CSATGKTQYF. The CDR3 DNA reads TGCAGCGCCACCGGAAAGACCCAGTACTTC.

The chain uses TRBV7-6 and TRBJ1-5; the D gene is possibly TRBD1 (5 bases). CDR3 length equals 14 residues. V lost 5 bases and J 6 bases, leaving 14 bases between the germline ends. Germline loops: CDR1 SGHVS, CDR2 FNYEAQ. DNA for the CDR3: TGTGCCAGCAGCCTAGAGGGTGGGGGTCAGCCCCAGCATTTT. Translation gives CASSLEGGGQPQHF.